This paragraph covers one T cell receptor beta chain sequence. This clone's antigen is unknown. Base qualities are not at hand, and no much larger clone is one base apart. TCR beta CDR3 regions were amplified from genomic DNA by bias-controlled multiplex PCR with the immunoSEQ v3 hsTCRB kit. TCR libraries were sequenced on an Illumina NextSeq 500 to 1.5 million to 2.5 million read pairs for survey level or about 5-6.5 million for deep level. The authors' pipeline ran thus. The immunoSEQ Analyzer software assigned V, D and J genes, filtered out non-productive sequences, and reported clonality. To compare repertoires between infused TIL and blood, productive Simpson clonality was used along with the Morisita overlap index of productive TRB rearrangements. Not all clones reach the TCRdb copy of this immuneACCESS table, which keeps in-frame sequences only. Checked studies attribute under half of the gap to unresolved V genes and leave the rest unexplained. That table supplies the V and J calls and clone size; D and trimming were determined from the DNA. The sample data list 20,000 to 30,000 clones, and roughly 63% of these were observed just once. The ten biggest clones cover about 15% of the sample.

This sample was included in a study of TIL therapy for anti-PD-1-resistant metastatic lung cancer (dated by TCRdb to the early 2020s). General notes on the study: Among the enrolled patients, the median age was approximately 56 years (range roughly 35-75), and the median tumor PD-L1 proportion score was around 6%. Most of the cohort had lung adenocarcinoma, a handful of tumors were EGFR-mutant and two were ALK-rearranged, and half of the patients were current or former smokers. Across the cohort, whole-exome sequencing showed a median non-synonymous tumor mutation burden of approximately 1.5 mutations per megabase. Clonotypes were tracked across tumor, expanded TIL product and serial blood samples by T cell receptor beta sequencing of tumor and peripheral blood.

The time point label on this specimen signifies: pre-treatment sample, taken before nivolumab and TIL therapy. Baseline tumor samples were excised metastases, mostly pleural nodules or supraclavicular lymph nodes, from the same resection used to grow TIL. Tumors were collected before any PD-1/PD-L1 blockade, after which patients were given nivolumab, and patients who progressed were given lymphodepletion, an infusion of expanded TIL and IL-2. Between October 2017 and 2020, a dual-center phase I trial enrolled adults who had stage 4 NSCLC. The samples were drawn from an open-label, single-arm phase I trial testing tumor-infiltrating lymphocyte therapy combined with nivolumab in advanced non-small cell lung cancer. Portions of each resected tumor were snap-frozen in liquid nitrogen and stored at -80 °C. Tumor regions of interest were chosen on H&E sections by laser-capture macrodissection, pulverized into around 15 mg aliquots, and extracted with Qiagen Allprep kits.

In the germline V gene, CDR1 corresponds to MNHNS and CDR2 to SASEGT. Unmatched junction bases come to 9, with V trimmed by 6 bases and J by 2 bases. The CDR3 measures 15 amino acids from cysteine to phenylalanine. Only the CDR3 part of the read is kept: 45 bases, read in frame from the first base. Overall study outcomes, separate from this receptor: The study protocol defined all tumor marker inferences as exploratory. The cohort was highly selected, including more treatment-naive, never-smoker and oncogene-addicted patients than is typical, which limits generalizability. Higher clonality and lower diversity were observed in expanded TIL cultures than in baseline intratumoral T cells (median clonality roughly 6% vs 31%, p < 0.0001). Clonal turnover during TIL culture was high, and many clones enriched in the product were not detected in the baseline tumor, suggesting clonal contraction rather than faithful expansion.

This receptor chain uses TRBV6-1 and TRBJ2-7; the central 8 bases match TRBD1. This clonotype originated in a woman aged 30 to 85 with non-small cell lung cancer. The material sequenced was tumor tissue, taken at baseline. This receptor carries the CDR3 CASRSEPGQAYEQYF. The DNA sequence is given as TGTGCCAGCAGATCGGAGCCGGGACAGGCCTACGAGCAGTACTTC.